Given below is one T cell receptor beta chain in context. This clonotype was seen many times. Its antigen remains undetermined. No per-base quality is available; no much larger clone lies one base away. These data belong to a study of kidney transplant recipient with SARS-CoV-2 infection (dated by TCRdb to the early 2020s). In light of the paper, this sample's time point label describes: pre-pandemic baseline sample and day 111 after first positive SARS-CoV-2 test. The V end loses 3 bases and the J end loses 2 bases, and a stretch of 11 bases separates them. Via the germline V gene (reference sequence), CDR1 is GTSNPN and CDR2 SVGIG. Including cysteine and phenylalanine, the CDR3 has 13 amino acids. Only the CDR3 region is kept as DNA, spanning 39 bases read in frame from base 1. Sequenced using an Illumina MiSeq. Profiling of the peripheral T cell repertoire targeted human TCRbeta genes. Regarding the original processing steps: Differential clonotype abundance was tested with beta-binomial modelling to account for variability over time. Expanded clonotypes were screened against the ImmuneCODE reference database of SARS-CoV-2-associated TCRs and mapped to viral genome regions. Additional repertoire analyses were carried out for TRBV gene usage, CDR3 length, CDR3 amino acid overlap between time points, clonotype abundance distributions and Jaccard similarity. TCRdb reworked the public reads: Q25 trimming with fastp, MiXCR clone assembly, productive beta chains retained. Rows are unified per CDR3 protein, each entry keeping the most common DNA and genes. None of the V and J calls come from the authors' own analysis; TCRdb made them. This sample gives under 250,000 distinct CDR3 sequences in total; under 35% of them show up just once. The ten largest clonotypes hold 6% to 8.5% of the sample.

This receptor chain uses TRBV30 and TRBJ2-7; TRBD2 could be the D gene, as 6 bases match. The sequenced sample was a blood sample, obtained at baseline and on roughly day 110 from a kidney transplant recipient. This TCR derives from a male patient in his thirties who had COVID-19 and was a kidney transplant recipient. Some T cells may have been brought in with the graft after a transplant. The CDR3 protein sequence reads: CAWRARGTYEQYF. The bases read TGTGCCTGGAGGGCCCGGGGGACCTACGAGCAGTACTTC.